This TCR beta chain originates from a study of OX40 agonist ivuxolimab in advanced cancers. About the full investigation: Ivuxolimab was a fully human IgG2 agonistic monoclonal antibody targeting the costimulatory receptor OX40 (CD134). Intravenous ivuxolimab was administered to patients every 2 weeks at six dose levels: 0.01, 0.1, 0.3, 1.5, 3 and 10 mg/kg. Of the roughly 54 dose-escalation patients, hepatocellular carcinoma was present in about 20, melanoma in roughly 15, renal cell carcinoma in 9 and head and neck cancer in 9. A male proportion of about 79% and a mean age of approximately 60 years, ranging from about 23 to 90, were recorded for the dose-escalation cohort. Prior anti-PD-1, anti-PD-L1 or anti-CTLA-4 therapy was permitted, and approximately 40% of dose-escalation patients had received checkpoint inhibitors. Partial responses occurred in three dose-escalation patients: two with cutaneous melanoma and one with hepatocellular carcinoma. The point of sequencing TCRbeta in the periphery was to test whether ivuxolimab changed TCR sequence diversity and drove clonal T-cell expansion. The monotherapy dose-escalation portion (N ≈ 50 patients) of the phase I ivuxolimab trial is reported in the paper.

From the germline V gene, CDR1 is SGHRS and CDR2 is YFSETQ. For this chain, trimming is 3 bases at the V end and 0 bases at the J end, and the number of junction bases without a gene match is 2. The CDR3 runs 14 amino acids, cysteine and phenylalanine included. Left in the record is the CDR3 DNA by itself, 42 bases read in frame from the first base. Points on this clone: The specificity of this receptor is unknown. The record has no base qualities; no much larger clone is one base away.

Patients with autoimmune disease history or receiving systemic immunosuppression were excluded from the trial. In every dose cohort, peripheral blood was drawn for TCR sequencing at baseline, cycle 4 day 1, and cycle 7 day 1. The samples were taken from a phase I, first-in-human, multicenter, open-label dose-escalation trial of ivuxolimab. Adults with locally advanced or metastatic head and neck squamous cell, hepatocellular, melanoma or renal cell carcinoma were enrolled in the trial. Before TCR sequencing, CD4+ and CD8+ T cells were separately sorted from peripheral blood. Results and caveats for the whole study, not just this receptor: The antigen specificity of the peripheral T cells that underwent clonal expansion was not determined. In the 0.1-3.0 mg/kg groups, partial responders had among the lowest normalized peripheral clonal expansion, particularly in CD8+ T cells. Low levels of normalized T-cell clonal expansion were also seen in some nonresponding patients. On average, CD8+ T cells showed more expanded clones than CD4+ T cells after ivuxolimab. Clonal expansion of both CD4+ and CD8+ blood T cells was observed from baseline to week 6 at doses 0.1 to 3.0 mg/kg.

Genomic DNA was extracted from sorted cells for sequencing of the TCRbeta CDR3 region. The immunoSEQ Assay was used for sequencing of TCRbeta CDR3 regions. Sourced from immuneACCESS, this table was stored by TCRdb with only in-frame sequences that have V and J called. A share of the clones is absent; for the studies checked, an unresolved V gene accounts for under half, and the remainder has no known explanation. The sample data list around 54,000 clones, and approximately 94% of these were observed just once. The ten largest clones take up roughly 12% of the sample. Source: CD4+ or CD8+ T cells sorted from blood, taken in a trial of the OX40 agonist ivuxolimab. The receptor was isolated from an adult with an advanced solid tumor such as melanoma, head and neck, liver or kidney cancer. The V and J genes are TRBV5-1 and TRBJ1-1; 7 bases in between match TRBD1. The CDR3 corresponds to CASSSGQLNTEAFF. The bases read TGCGCCAGCAGCTCGGGACAGTTGAACACTGAAGCTTTCTTT.